The rows below give T cell receptor beta chains drawn from one sample of a study of blood T cell repertoires in COVID-19. The assay was immunoSEQ multiplex PCR, and TCRdb's table has in-frame clones only and misses some. The repertoire has 85,000 to 130,000 clones, 80% to 90% of them found once; the top ten carry roughly 2.7%. The sequencing sample was made of PBMCs or T cells enriched from blood (not recorded which). These receptors were collected from a woman aged 45-65 years who had recovered from COVID-19. Both conserved end residues are part of each CDR3. D genes are given only for firm matches. Part of the rows lack a size; the others show once, few, many or a class for expanded clones.

j_call clone_size d_call v_call cdr3_aa cdr3_nt
TRBJ2-7 - TRBD2 TRBV6-5 CASSYSGLAGEWQYF TGTGCCAGCAGTTACTCGGGGCTAGCGGGAGAATGGCAGTACTTC
TRBJ1-5 - - TRBV5-6 CASSRGTPDNQPQHF TGTGCCAGCAGCAGGGGAACCCCTGACAATCAGCCCCAGCATTTT
TRBJ2-1 once - TRBV9 CASSVGQLDNEQFF TGTGCCAGCAGCGTCGGACAGCTGGACAATGAGCAGTTCTTC
TRBJ2-5 - TRBD2 TRBV7-2 CASSLARGVETQYF TGTGCCAGCAGCTTAGCCCGGGGGGTAGAGACCCAGTACTTC
TRBJ1-3 - - TRBV28 CASSLSGHGNTIYF TGTGCCAGCAGTTTATCAGGGCACGGAAACACCATATATTTT
TRBJ1-6 few - TRBV27 CASSDLAGNSPLHF TGTGCCAGCAGCGATTTGGCGGGGAATTCACCCCTCCACTTT
TRBJ2-5 - TRBD2 TRBV7-9 CASSFLLAGGRETQYF TGTGCCAGCAGCTTCCTACTAGCGGGGGGAAGGGAGACCCAGTACTTC
TRBJ1-2 - - TRBV5-1 CASSLAGGSYGYTF TGCGCCAGCAGCTTGGCCGGAGGATCCTATGGCTACACCTTC
TRBJ2-1 - TRBD2 TRBV7-9 CASSAFRGGFYNEQFF TGTGCCAGCAGCGCATTCCGGGGGGGCTTCTACAATGAGCAGTTCTTC
TRBJ2-1 - TRBD2 TRBV27 CASSFTSGRMNEQFF TGTGCCAGCAGTTTTACTAGCGGGAGGATGAATGAGCAGTTCTTC
TRBJ2-5 - TRBD2 TRBV5-1 CASSAGLAGWGQETQYF TGCGCCAGCAGCGCGGGACTAGCGGGCTGGGGGCAAGAGACCCAGTACTTC
TRBJ2-7 - TRBD1 TRBV5-1 CASEGTVIYEQYF TGCGCCAGCGAGGGGACAGTTATCTACGAGCAGTACTTC
TRBJ1-2 - - TRBV2 CASSYGDLRRGANYGYTF TGTGCCAGCAGCTACGGCGACCTCAGGAGGGGAGCTAACTATGGCTACACCTTC
TRBJ2-5 few - TRBV11-3 CASSLDGGQETQYF TGTGCCAGCAGCTTAGATGGCGGCCAAGAGACCCAGTACTTC
TRBJ1-2 - - TRBV29-1 CSVEGSAGAVLRYGYTF TGCAGCGTTGAAGGGAGTGCAGGAGCGGTTTTGAGGTATGGCTACACCTTC
TRBJ1-2 - - TRBV5-5 CASLEAVSPNYGYTF TGTGCCAGCCTCGAGGCGGTCAGCCCTAACTATGGCTACACCTTC
TRBJ2-5 - - TRBV27 CASSLRAGTLDQYF TGTGCCAGCAGTTTGCGAGCCGGGACTCTTGACCAGTACTTC
TRBJ1-2 - TRBD1 TRBV30 CAWRIGTALLRGYTF TGTGCCTGGAGGATAGGGACAGCCCTTCTTCGGGGCTACACCTTC
TRBJ2-1 - TRBD2 TRBV7-8 CASSLGAGGLYNEQFF TGTGCCAGCAGCTTAGGAGCGGGGGGCCTCTACAATGAGCAGTTCTTC
TRBJ1-6 few - TRBV11-2 CASSPVRGRSPLHF TGTGCCAGCAGCCCCGTCCGGGGGAGGTCACCCCTCCACTTT
TRBJ2-7 - TRBD1 TRBV15 CATSGEQGALEQYF TGTGCCACCAGCGGGGAACAGGGGGCGCTCGAGCAGTACTTC
TRBJ1-4 once - TRBV10-3 CAISSGAAEKLFF TGTGCCATCTCTTCAGGGGCGGCTGAAAAACTGTTTTTT
TRBJ1-5 - - TRBV24-1 CATSTGSFQPQHF TGTGCCACTTCCACAGGGTCTTTCCAGCCCCAGCATTTT
TRBJ1-5 once TRBD1 TRBV27 CASRAGTGVNSNQPQHF TGTGCCAGCAGGGCCGGGACAGGGGTAAATAGCAATCAGCCCCAGCATTTT
TRBJ2-7 - TRBD2 TRBV5-4 CASSLVPQLAGETYEQYF TGTGCCAGCAGCTTGGTCCCCCAACTAGCGGGAGAGACCTACGAGCAGTACTTC